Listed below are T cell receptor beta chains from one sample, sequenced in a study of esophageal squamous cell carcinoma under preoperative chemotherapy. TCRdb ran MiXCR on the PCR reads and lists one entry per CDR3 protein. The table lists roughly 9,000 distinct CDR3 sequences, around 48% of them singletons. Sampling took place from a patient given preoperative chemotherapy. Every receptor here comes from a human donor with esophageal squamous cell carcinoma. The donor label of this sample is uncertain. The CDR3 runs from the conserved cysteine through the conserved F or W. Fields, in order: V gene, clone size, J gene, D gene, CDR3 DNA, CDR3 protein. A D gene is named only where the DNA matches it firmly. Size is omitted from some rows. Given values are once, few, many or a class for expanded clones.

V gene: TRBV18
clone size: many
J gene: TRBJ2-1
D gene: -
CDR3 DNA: TGTGCCAGCTCACCTCCTGACTTCGTAACAAATGAGCAGTTCTTC
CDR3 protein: CASSPPDFVTNEQFF

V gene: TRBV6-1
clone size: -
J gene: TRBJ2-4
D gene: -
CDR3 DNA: TGTGGCAGCGTCTCGGGGCGGGGAGCCAAAAATACTCAGTACTTC
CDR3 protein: CGSVSGRGAKNTQYF

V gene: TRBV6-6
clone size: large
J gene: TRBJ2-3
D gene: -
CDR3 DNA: TGTGCCAGCAGTTACGAAAGCCCTAGCACAGATACGCAGTATTTT
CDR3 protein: CASSYESPSTDTQYF

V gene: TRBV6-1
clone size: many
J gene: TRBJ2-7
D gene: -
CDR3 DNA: TGTGCCAGCAGTCAAGGGGGGGGCAGCTCCTACGAGCAGTACTTC
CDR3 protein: CASSQGGGSSYEQYF

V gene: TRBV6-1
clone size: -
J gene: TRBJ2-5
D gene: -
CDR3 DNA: TGTGCCAGGAGTGGGGGGAGAGACCAAGAGACCCAGTACTTC
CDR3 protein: CARSGGRDQETQYF

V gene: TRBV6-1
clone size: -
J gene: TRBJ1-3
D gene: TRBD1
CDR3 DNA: TGTGCCAGCCAGGACAGGGAGGAGGTCACCATATATTTT
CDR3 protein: CASQDREEVTIYF

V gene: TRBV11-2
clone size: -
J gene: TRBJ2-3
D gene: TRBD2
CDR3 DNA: TGTGCCAGCACGGGAGCGGGACCCAAAGACACGCAGTATTTT
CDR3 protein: CASTGAGPKDTQYF

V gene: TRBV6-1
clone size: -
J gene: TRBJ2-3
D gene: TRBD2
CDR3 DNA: TGTGCCAGCACGGGGGGGAGCGAAGATGAGCAGTACTTT
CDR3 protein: CASTGGSEDEQYF

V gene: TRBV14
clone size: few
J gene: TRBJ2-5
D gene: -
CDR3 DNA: TGTGCCAGCAGCCAAAGTTGGGGGCTACCGGAGACCCAGTACTTC
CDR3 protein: CASSQSWGLPETQYF

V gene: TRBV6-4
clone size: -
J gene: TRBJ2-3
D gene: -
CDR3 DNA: TGTGCCAGCAGAGGTTCTCCCCCCCGTACGCAGTATTTT
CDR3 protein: CASRGSPPRTQYF

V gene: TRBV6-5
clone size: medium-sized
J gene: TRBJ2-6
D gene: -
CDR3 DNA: TGTGCCAGCAGTTCCGACTGGGGGGCCAACGTCCTGACTTTC
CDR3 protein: CASSSDWGANVLTF

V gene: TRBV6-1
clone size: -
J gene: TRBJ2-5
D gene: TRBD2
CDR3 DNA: TGTGCCAGCAGTGAATTTCCGCTAGCGGGAGGCCAGCAGTACTTC
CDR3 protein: CASSEFPLAGGQQYF

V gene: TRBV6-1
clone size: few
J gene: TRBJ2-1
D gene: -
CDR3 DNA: TGTGCCAGCAGTGAAGGGACAGGAGGGTACAATGAGCAGTTCTTC
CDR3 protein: CASSEGTGGYNEQFF

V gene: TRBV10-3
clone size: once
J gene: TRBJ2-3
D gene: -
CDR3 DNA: TGTGTCATGAGTTGGAAGGCGGTGGGCACCGGTAAGCAGTATTTT
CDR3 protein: CVMSWKAVGTGKQYF

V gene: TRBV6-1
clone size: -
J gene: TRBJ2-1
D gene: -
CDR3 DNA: TGTGCCAGCAGTGAGGGGGGATATGAGCAGTTCTTC
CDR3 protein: CASSEGGYEQFF

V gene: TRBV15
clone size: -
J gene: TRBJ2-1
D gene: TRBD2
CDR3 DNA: TGTGCCACCAGCAGGGCCCTAGCGGAGACCTACGATGAGCAGTTCTTC
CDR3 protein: CATSRALAETYDEQFF

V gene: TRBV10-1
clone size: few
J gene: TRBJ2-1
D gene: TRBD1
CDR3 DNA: TGCGCCAGCAGTCCAGACAGGGGCTCCTACAATGAGCAGTTCTTC
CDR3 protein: CASSPDRGSYNEQFF

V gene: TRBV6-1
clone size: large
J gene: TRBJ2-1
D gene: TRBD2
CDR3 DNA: TGTGCCAGCAGTGAGCATCTGGGACTAGCGGGAGGGGGTTACAGTGAGCAGTTCTTC
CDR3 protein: CASSEHLGLAGGGYSEQFF

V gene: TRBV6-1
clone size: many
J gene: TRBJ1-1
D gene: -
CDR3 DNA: TGTGCCGGGTCTCTGGGGGTGAACACTGAAGCTTTCTTT
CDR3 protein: CAGSLGVNTEAFF

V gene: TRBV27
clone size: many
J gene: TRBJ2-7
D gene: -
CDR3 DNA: TGTGCCAGCAGCAGGGGGGACTCAACCTACGAGCAGTACTTC
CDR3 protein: CASSRGDSTYEQYF

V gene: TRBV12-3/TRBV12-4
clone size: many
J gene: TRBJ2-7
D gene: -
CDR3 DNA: TGTGCCAGCAGTTTTGGGGGCAGCGAGCAGTACTTC
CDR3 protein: CASSFGGSEQYF

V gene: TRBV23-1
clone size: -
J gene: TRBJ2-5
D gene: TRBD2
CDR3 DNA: TGCGCCAGCAGTCAAGTGGGGCGGGGGGGCGGGGACCAAGAGACCCAGTACTTC
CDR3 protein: CASSQVGRGGGDQETQYF

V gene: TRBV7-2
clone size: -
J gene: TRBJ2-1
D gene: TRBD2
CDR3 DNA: TGTGCCAGCAGCTTAGGATGGGATCTAACGGGAGGAAGGAACAATGAGCAGTTCTTC
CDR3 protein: CASSLGWDLTGGRNNEQFF

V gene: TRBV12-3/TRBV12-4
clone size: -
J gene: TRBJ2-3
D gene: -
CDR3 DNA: TGTGCGGGCAGTGGGGAGGCTAACCCAGAGACGCAGTACTTT
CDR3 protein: CAGSGEANPETQYF

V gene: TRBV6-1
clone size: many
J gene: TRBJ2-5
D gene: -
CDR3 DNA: TGTGCCAGCAGGGTCACCTCCTATAGTGCGACCCAGTACTTC
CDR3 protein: CASRVTSYSATQYF

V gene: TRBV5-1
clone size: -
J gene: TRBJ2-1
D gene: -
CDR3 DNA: TGCGCCAGCAGCGGGACAAATGAGCAGTTCTTC
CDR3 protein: CASSGTNEQFF

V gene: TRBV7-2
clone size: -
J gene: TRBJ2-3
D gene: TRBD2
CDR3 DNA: TGTGCCAGCAGCTCCCGGGGGCGGCTAGCGGGATGGGATAAGCAGTACTTT
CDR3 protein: CASSSRGRLAGWDKQYF

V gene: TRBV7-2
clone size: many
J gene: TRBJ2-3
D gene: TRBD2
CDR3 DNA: TGTGCCAGCAGCTACCTAGCGGGAAGCACAGATACGCAGTATTTT
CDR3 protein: CASSYLAGSTDTQYF

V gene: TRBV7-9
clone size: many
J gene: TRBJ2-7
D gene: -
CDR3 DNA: TGTGCCAGCAGCTTGACCTCCTACGAGCAGTACTTC
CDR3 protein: CASSLTSYEQYF

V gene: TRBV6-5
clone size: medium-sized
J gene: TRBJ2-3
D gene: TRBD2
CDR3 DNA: TGTGCCAGCAGCCCCCTAGCGGGAGAGCCAGATACGCAGTATTTT
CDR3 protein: CASSPLAGEPDTQYF

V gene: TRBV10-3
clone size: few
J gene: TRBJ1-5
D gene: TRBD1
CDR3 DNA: TGTGCCCCACCGGACAGGGTGAATCAGCCCCAGCATTTT
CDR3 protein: CAPPDRVNQPQHF

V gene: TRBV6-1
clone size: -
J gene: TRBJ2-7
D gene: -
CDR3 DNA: TGTGCCAGCAGACCCCATAGGACCTACGAGCAGTACTTC
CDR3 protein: CASRPHRTYEQYF

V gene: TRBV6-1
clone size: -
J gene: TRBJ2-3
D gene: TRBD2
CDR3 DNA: TGTGCCAGCAGCCTTGACAAAGGGGTCTCAGGACTAGCGGGCAGCACAGATACGCAGTATTTT
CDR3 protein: CASSLDKGVSGLAGSTDTQYF

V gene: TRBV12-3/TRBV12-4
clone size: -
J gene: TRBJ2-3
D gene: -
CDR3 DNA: TGTGCGGGCAGTGGGGGTCCTGACAAAGATACCCAGTATTTC
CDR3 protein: CAGSGGPDKDTQYF

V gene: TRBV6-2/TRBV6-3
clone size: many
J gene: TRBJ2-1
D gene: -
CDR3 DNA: TGTGCCAGCAGGCAGCCCGGGAACGAGCAGTTCTTC
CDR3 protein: CASRQPGNEQFF

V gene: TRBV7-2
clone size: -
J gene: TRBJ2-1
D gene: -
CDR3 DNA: TGTGCCAGCAGCTCACGCCCAGGGGGGGTGTACGAGCAGTTCTTC
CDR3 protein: CASSSRPGGVYEQFF

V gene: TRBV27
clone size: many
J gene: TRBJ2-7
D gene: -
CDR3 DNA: TGTGCCAGCAGTTTATCGTGGCTTTACGAGCAGTACTTC
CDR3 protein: CASSLSWLYEQYF

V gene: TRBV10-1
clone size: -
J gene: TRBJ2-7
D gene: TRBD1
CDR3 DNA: TGCGCCAGCAGTGAGGGGACAGGGCGCGAGCAGTACTTC
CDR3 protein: CASSEGTGREQYF

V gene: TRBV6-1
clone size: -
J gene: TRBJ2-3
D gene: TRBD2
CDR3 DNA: TGTGCCAGCAGAAACCCGGGACTACACAACGAAGAGTTCTTC
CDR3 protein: CASRNPGLHNEEFF

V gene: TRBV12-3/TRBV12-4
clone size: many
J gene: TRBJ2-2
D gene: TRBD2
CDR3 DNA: TGTGCCAGCAGTTCTAGCGGCCTGAACACCGGGGAGCTGTTTTTT
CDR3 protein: CASSSSGLNTGELFF

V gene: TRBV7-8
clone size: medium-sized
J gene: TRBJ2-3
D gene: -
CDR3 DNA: TGTGCCAGCAGCTCACTAGATACGCAGTATTTT
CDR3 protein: CASSSLDTQYF

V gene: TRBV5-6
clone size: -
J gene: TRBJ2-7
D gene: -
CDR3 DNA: TGTGCCAGCAGCTTGGTGTCGCGGAATACCTACGAGCAGTACTTC
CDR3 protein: CASSLVSRNTYEQYF

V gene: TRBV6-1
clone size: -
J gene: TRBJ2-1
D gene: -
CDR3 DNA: TGTGCCAGCAGCGAAGGGGGACTAACTTCCCCCTACAATGAGCAGTTCTTC
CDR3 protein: CASSEGGLTSPYNEQFF

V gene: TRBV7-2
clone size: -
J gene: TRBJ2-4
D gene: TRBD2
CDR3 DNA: TGTGCCAGCAGCTCAGGGAGGGAGCGGGAGGAGGGAGACATTCAGTACTTC
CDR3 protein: CASSSGREREEGDIQYF

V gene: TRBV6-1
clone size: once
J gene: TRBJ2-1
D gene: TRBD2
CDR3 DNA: TGTGCCAGCAGTGAACGGCGGGAGTTCTATGAGCAGTTCTTC
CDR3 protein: CASSERREFYEQFF

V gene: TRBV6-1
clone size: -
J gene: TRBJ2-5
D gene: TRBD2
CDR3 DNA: TGTGCCAGCAGTCCCCGGAAGGTGACGGGAGGGCCGGAGACCCAGTACTTC
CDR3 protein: CASSPRKVTGGPETQYF

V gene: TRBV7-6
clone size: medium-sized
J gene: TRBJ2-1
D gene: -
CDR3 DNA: TGTGCCAGCACCCCCCTGGGGGCCGTCCAAGAGACCCAGTTCTTC
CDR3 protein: CASTPLGAVQETQFF

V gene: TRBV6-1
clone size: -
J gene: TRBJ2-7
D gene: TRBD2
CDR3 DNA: TGTGCCAGCAGCGCACTAGCGGGTAAGGTCGAGCAGTACTTC
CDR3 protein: CASSALAGKVEQYF

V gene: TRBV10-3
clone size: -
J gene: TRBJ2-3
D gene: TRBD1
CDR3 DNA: TGTGCCGGACAGGGTGTGAACACAGAGGAGCAGTATTTT
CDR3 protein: CAGQGVNTEEQYF

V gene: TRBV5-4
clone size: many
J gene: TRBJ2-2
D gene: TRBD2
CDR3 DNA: TGTGCCAGCAGACAAAGAACTAGCGGGAAAGAGGCCGGGGAGCTGTTTTTT
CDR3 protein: CASRQRTSGKEAGELFF

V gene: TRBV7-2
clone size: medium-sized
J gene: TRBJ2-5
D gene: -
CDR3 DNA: TGTGCCAGCAGCTCCGTAAGAGACCAAGGGAATGAGCAGTACTTC
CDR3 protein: CASSSVRDQGNEQYF

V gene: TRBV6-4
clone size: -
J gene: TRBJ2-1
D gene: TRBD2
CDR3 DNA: TGTGCCCCCAGGGAGGTAGCGGGAGAGCCCTACAATGAGCAGTTCTTC
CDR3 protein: CAPREVAGEPYNEQFF

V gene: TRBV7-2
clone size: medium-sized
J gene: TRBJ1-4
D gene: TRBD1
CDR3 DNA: TGTGCCAGCAGCTACGACAGGGGAGATGAAAAACTGTTTTTT
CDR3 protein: CASSYDRGDEKLFF

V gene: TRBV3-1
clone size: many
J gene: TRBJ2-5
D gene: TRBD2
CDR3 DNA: TGTGCCAGCAGCTCGGGACTAGCGGGAGTGCGAGAGACCCAGTACTTC
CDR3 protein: CASSSGLAGVRETQYF

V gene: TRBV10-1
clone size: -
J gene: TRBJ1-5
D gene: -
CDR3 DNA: TGCGCCAGCAGCCGGGACCCTAATCAGCCCCAGCATTTT
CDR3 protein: CASSRDPNQPQHF

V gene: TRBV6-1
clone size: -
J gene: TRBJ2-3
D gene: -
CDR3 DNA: TGTGCCAGCAGGGACGAGGGTACAGATACGCAGTATTTT
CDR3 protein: CASRDEGTDTQYF

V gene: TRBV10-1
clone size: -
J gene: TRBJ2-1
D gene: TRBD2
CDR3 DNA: TGCGCCAGCAGTGAGGGGGCTGGGGGGGGAGATAACGAGACGCAGTATTTC
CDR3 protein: CASSEGAGGGDNETQYF

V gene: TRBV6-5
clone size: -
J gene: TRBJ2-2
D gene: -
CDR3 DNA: TGTGCCAAGAGTTGTGCGAACGACAGGGAGCTGTTTTTT
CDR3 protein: CAKSCANDRELFF